This is a list of T cell receptor beta chains from one sample in a study of CD8+ T cells in alopecia areata. Repertoires were generated with immunoSEQ multiplex PCR, while TCRdb's copy carries only in-frame clones and drops some. The sample has more than 90,000 clones; about 60% are singletons. Source: CD8+ T cells sorted from blood, taken at week 24, from a patient treated with tofacitinib. The receptor source for this set is a human donor with alopecia areata. Both conserved end residues are part of each CDR3. The D gene is left open where the match is weak. Some rows have no size entry. The others give once, few or many, or a class for an expanded clone.

v_gene,d_gene,abundance,j_gene,CDR3aa,CDR3nt
TRBV10-3,.,.,TRBJ1-2,CAISESPTSHGYTF,TGTGCCATCAGTGAGTCGCCCACAAGTCATGGCTACACCTTC
TRBV29-1,.,.,TRBJ2-1,CSVTENYNEQFF,TGCAGCGTTACCGAAAACTACAATGAGCAGTTCTTC
TRBV29-1,.,few,TRBJ2-5,CSVDGQGQETQYF,TGCAGCGTTGATGGGCAGGGACAAGAGACCCAGTACTTC
TRBV6-1,.,.,TRBJ2-7,CASSEAPDSSYEQYF,TGTGCCAGCAGTGAAGCCCCGGACAGCTCCTACGAGCAGTACTTC
TRBV4-1,.,.,TRBJ2-3,CASSQDEEDTQYF,TGCGCCAGCAGCCAAGATGAGGAGGATACGCAGTATTTT
TRBV29-1,.,few,TRBJ2-2,CSGWAGHTGELFF,TGCAGCGGGTGGGCGGGCCACACCGGGGAGCTGTTTTTT
TRBV5-1,.,.,TRBJ2-7,CASSWPEGYEQYF,TGCGCCAGCAGCTGGCCCGAAGGCTACGAGCAGTACTTC
TRBV2,.,.,TRBJ1-2,CASSDSFGYGYTF,TGTGCCAGCAGTGACAGTTTCGGCTATGGCTACACCTTC
TRBV10-3,.,once,TRBJ1-2,CAIKEYGNYGYTF,TGTGCCATCAAGGAATATGGAAACTATGGCTACACCTTC
TRBV6-5,TRBD1,.,TRBJ2-7,CASTFTTGGYEQYF,TGTGCCAGCACTTTTACGACAGGGGGCTACGAGCAGTACTTC
TRBV2,TRBD2,.,TRBJ2-7,CASTLAGTFYEQYF,TGTGCCAGCACCCTAGCGGGAACATTCTACGAGCAGTACTTC
TRBV5-6,.,.,TRBJ1-1,CASSFLGDDEAFF,TGTGCCAGCAGCTTTCTGGGGGACGATGAAGCTTTCTTT
TRBV18,.,.,TRBJ2-7,CASSLDSYEQYF,TGTGCCAGCTCACTTGACAGCTACGAGCAGTACTTC
TRBV5-4,TRBD2,once,TRBJ2-1,CASSFGLAGINEQFF,TGTGCCAGCAGCTTTGGACTAGCGGGGATTAATGAGCAGTTCTTC
TRBV10-3,.,once,TRBJ1-2,CAISEAKNGGGYTF,TGTGCCATCAGTGAGGCAAAAAATGGGGGTGGCTACACCTTC
TRBV6-5,.,.,TRBJ2-7,CASSLDRSYEQYF,TGTGCCAGCAGCTTAGACAGGTCCTACGAGCAGTACTTC
TRBV19,TRBD2,.,TRBJ2-3,CASKDGTGGLTDTQYF,TGTGCCAGTAAGGATGGAACGGGGGGTCTCACAGATACGCAGTATTTT
TRBV11-2,TRBD2,.,TRBJ2-7,CASSLISGGAYEQYF,TGTGCCAGCAGCTTAATTAGCGGGGGGGCCTACGAGCAGTACTTC